This entry lists 28 T cell receptor beta chains sequenced from one sample in a study of neurological immune-mediated disorders. TCRdb reprocessed the 5' RACE reads via MiXCR and lists one record per CDR3 protein. The sample has tens of thousands of distinct CDR3 sequences, about 5.8% seen once; the top ten hold roughly 1.5%. Material: CD4+ T cells from blood. These receptors all come from a woman aged 18-29 years with multiple sclerosis.

This clonotype was recorded at least ten times. This chain uses TRBV6-1 with TRBJ2-5; 8 bases map to TRBD1. This CDR3 has 16 amino acids. After removal of 5 bases from V and 1 base from J, the junction contained 9 bases not matched to a gene. Germline V gene sequence: CDR1 MNHNS, CDR2 SASEGT. The CDR3 region is CASSLRTGTIQETQYF. The CDR3 coding sequence is TGTGCCAGCAGTCTCAGGACAGGGACCATCCAAGAGACCCAGTACTTC.

The chain has TRBV7-6 and TRBJ2-1; D remains ambiguous. In germline, CDR1 is SGHVS, CDR2 FNYEAQ. V lost 4 bases and J lost 7, with 11 bases in between. This CDR3 spans 13 amino acids. The CDR3 DNA sequence: TGTGCCAGCAGCTCATCCCGGCCAAATGAGCAGTTCTTC. Its protein is CASSSSRPNEQFF. Full variable domain (missing parts from reference TRBV7-6 and TRBJ2-1): GAGVSQSPRYKVTKRGQDVALRCDPISGHVSLYWYRQALGQGPEFLTYFNYEAQQDKSGLPNDRFSAERPEGSISTLTIQRTEQRDSAMYRCASSSSRPNEQFFGPGTRLTVL.

In nucleotides, the CDR3 is TGCGCCAGCAGCCAAGGACTTAGCGGTCAGTACAATGAGCAGTTCTTC. It encodes CASSQGLSGQYNEQFF. The rearrangement links TRBV4-1 to TRBJ2-1, with D tentatively TRBD2 (6 bases). V was shortened by 1 base and J by 4 bases, with 14 bases between the two germline ends. The germline V gene encodes CDR1 MGHRA and CDR2 YSYEKL. The length of the CDR3 is 16 residues.

This clonotype was detected many times. The rearrangement joins TRBV7-2 to TRBJ1-2; 7 nucleotides line up with TRBD1. Germline V lookup: CDR1 SGHTA, CDR2 FQGNSA. This CDR3 has 12 amino acids. Losses at the gene ends were 5 bases for V and 5 bases for J; bases not matched to a gene: 2. The CDR3 loop is CASSRDSYGYTF. DNA of the CDR3: TGTGCCAGCAGCCGGGACAGTTATGGCTACACCTTC. The full variable domain, in which reference TRBV7-2 and TRBJ1-2 provide the parts outside the CDR3, is GAGVSQSPSNKVTEKGKDVELRCDPISGHTALYWYRQSLGQGLEFLIYFQGNSAPDKSGLPSDRFSAERTGGSVSTLTIQRTQQEDSAVYLCASSRDSYGYTFGSGTRLTVV.

In this sample, this clonotype turned up many times. CDR3 sequence reads: CSTGGGPLMGNTIYF. The CDR3 DNA is TGCAGCACAGGGGGGGGACCTTTGATGGGAAACACCATATATTTT. The V and J genes are TRBV20-1 and TRBJ1-3, with 8 bases matching TRBD1. CDR3 length equals 15 residues. The germline V gene has CDR1 DFQATT and CDR2 SNEGSKA (reference sequence).

This clonotype was counted at least ten times. The chain recombines TRBV5-6 with TRBJ1-2; maybe TRBD1 (5 bases). This CDR3 region has 14 residues. Germline V gene sequence: CDR1 SGHDT, CDR2 YYEEEE. Between the trimmed V and J ends, which lost 2 bases and 6 bases, there was a span of 14 bases. In DNA, the CDR3 is TGTGCCAGCAGCTTTCAGGGCCTAACCGATGGCTACACCTTC. Protein sequence: CASSFQGLTDGYTF. The full variable domain, in which reference TRBV5-6 and TRBJ1-2 provide the parts outside the CDR3, is DAGVTQSPTHLIKTRGQQVTLRCSPKSGHDTVSWYQQALGQGPQFIFQYYEEEERQRGNFPDRFSGHQFPNYSSELNVNALLLGDSALYLCASSFQGLTDGYTFGSGTRLTVV.

The sample holds many counts of this clonotype. This chain connects TRBV14 to TRBJ1-2, with a tentative D call TRBD1 (6 bases). The CDR3 loop spans 14 amino acids. Germline-derived CDR1 and CDR2 are SGHDN and FVKESK. The V gene lost 6 bases and the J gene lost 4 bases, with 15 bases spanning the gap. The CDR3 DNA reads TGTGCCAGCAGACCACCCGGACAGAGCTATGGCTACACCTTC. Protein product: CASRPPGQSYGYTF.

This clonotype has ten or more counts. The chain combines TRBV12-3 or TRBV12-4 with TRBJ2-3, with D maybe TRBD1 (6 bases). Trimming left V 3 bases short and J 1 base short, with 11 bases between. This CDR3 spans 15 amino acids. Written as DNA, the CDR3 is TGTGCCAGCAGTTTGGGGACACTTGGCACAGATACGCAGTATTTT. This sequence encodes CASSLGTLGTDTQYF.

This clonotype was seen repeatedly, ten times or more. The chain employs TRBV11-3 and TRBJ2-3; unclear D gene. CDR3 length equals 12 residues. CDR1 and CDR2 from the germline V gene are SGHNT and YENEEA. Trimming shortened V by 7 bases and J by 8 bases, and 13 bases separated the two germline ends. The CDR3 sequence: CASMSGGRTQYF. DNA of the CDR3: TGTGCCAGCATGTCGGGTGGCCGTACGCAGTATTTT. Using reference TRBV11-3 and TRBJ2-3 for the parts outside the CDR3, the full variable domain is EAGVVQSPRYKIIEKKQPVAFWCNPISGHNTLYWYLQNLGQGPELLIRYENEEAVDDSQLPKDRFSAERLKGVDSTLKIQPAELGDSAVYLCASMSGGRTQYFGPGTRLTVL.

This clonotype has at least ten counts. The CDR3 DNA reads as TGCAGTGCTAGAGATTGGACTAGCGTGGATGGTGAGCAGTTCTTC. Its translation is CSARDWTSVDGEQFF. The chain carries TRBV20-1 and TRBJ2-1; 9 bases align to TRBD2. V lost 0 bases to trimming and J lost 9 bases; unmatched junction nucleotides: 9. The CDR3 length is 15 residues. From germline, CDR1 is DFQATT and CDR2 SNEGSKA (reference sequence).

The rearrangement links TRBV20-1 to TRBJ2-3; D ambiguous. Trimming pared 6 bases from V and 1 base from J, leaving 11 bases between. Germline CDR1 reads DFQATT; CDR2 reads SNEGSKA (reference sequence). The CDR3 consists of 13 residues. CDR3 nucleotides: TGCAGTGCCCCCTACCTCGGCACAGATACGCAGTATTTT. Its protein product is CSAPYLGTDTQYF.

This clonotype was found many times. The rearrangement joins TRBV24-1 to TRBJ2-1; 7 nucleotides agree with TRBD2. This CDR3 is 15 amino acids long. Trimming at V came to 3 bases and at J to 5 bases, leaving 6 bases not matched to a gene. CDR1 is KGHDR, CDR2 SFDVKD, per germline. CDR3 residues: CATSDPRGGDNEQFF. CDR3 nucleotide sequence: TGTGCCACCAGTGATCCCCGCGGGGGAGACAATGAGCAGTTCTTC.

Many counts were recorded for this clonotype. The V call is TRBV5-4, the J call TRBJ1-1, with D unclear. V lost 4 bases, J lost 1 base, and 8 bases lay in between. Germline CDR1 and CDR2: SGHNT and YYREEE (reference sequence). The CDR3 totals 13 residues. The CDR3 sequence is CASSPYKNTEAFF. CDR3 nucleotide sequence: TGTGCCAGCAGCCCCTACAAGAACACTGAAGCTTTCTTT.

This clonotype was seen at least ten times. This chain connects TRBV9 to TRBJ2-1; D is ambiguous. The CDR3 consists of 16 residues. The germline CDR1 and CDR2 sequences are SGDLS and YYNGEE. Trimming left V 0 bases short and J 5 bases short, with 15 bases between. CDR3 sequence: CASSVDQPKLNNEQFF. CDR3 bases: TGTGCCAGCAGCGTAGATCAGCCGAAGCTAAACAATGAGCAGTTCTTC.

This clonotype appeared many times. This chain links TRBV6-2 or TRBV6-3 with TRBJ2-3; D is tentatively TRBD1 or TRBD2 (6 bases each). This CDR3 spans 16 amino acids. V lost 5 bases, J lost 2 bases, and 17 bases lay in between. Germline loops: CDR1 MNHEY, CDR2 SVGEGT. CDR3 sequence: CASSRPLGGTTDTQYF. The CDR3 DNA sequence: TGTGCCAGCAGTCGGCCCTTAGGGGGGACCACAGATACGCAGTATTTT.

This clonotype was found many times. The CDR3 bases are TGTGCCAGCAGCTACAGGGCCATGAGCACTGAAGCTTTCTTT. Amino acids: CASSYRAMSTEAFF. The chain joins TRBV7-2 to TRBJ1-1; D may be TRBD1 (6 bases). The CDR3 is made up of 14 amino acids. Looked up from germline, CDR1 is SGHTA and CDR2 is FQGNSA. The V end lost 4 bases, the J end lost 4 bases, and 13 bases lay between the germline ends.

This clonotype was seen at least ten times. The DNA for the CDR3 is TGTGCCAGCAGCTCTAGACAGGGATACACTGAAGCTTTCTTT. It yields the protein CASSSRQGYTEAFF. The chain joins TRBV11-2 to TRBJ1-1; TRBD1 agrees at 7 bases. The CDR3 consists of 14 residues. CDR1 SGHAT and CDR2 FQNNGV come from the germline V gene. V shed 4 bases, J shed 3 bases, and the junction held 5 bases outside the gene matches.

This clonotype is medium-sized in the sample. The V and J genes are TRBV15 and TRBJ2-2, with TRBD1 identical over 8 bases. The CDR3 length is 16 residues. The germline CDR1 and CDR2 sequences are LNHNV and YYDKDF (reference sequence). V was clipped by 0 bases and J by 10 bases; unmatched bases: 10. Here the CDR3 DNA reads TGTGCCACCAGCAGAGATTGGGACAGGAGTCAATTGGAGCTGTTTTTT. Its translation is CATSRDWDRSQLELFF.

In its sample, this clonotype was seen many times. Here the CDR3 reads CASTGLGGDTQYF. The CDR3, as DNA: TGTGCCAGCACCGGTCTGGGGGGAGATACGCAGTATTTT. The chain couples TRBV7-3 to TRBJ2-3, with D possibly TRBD2 on 6 matching bases. This CDR3 spans 13 amino acids. CDR1 is SGHTA and CDR2 is FQGTGA in the germline V gene. Trimming took 7 bases from V and 5 from J, leaving 13 bases between them.

This clonotype was picked up many times. This chain links TRBV5-1 with TRBJ1-6; the D is unclear. The germline V and J ends were trimmed by 3 bases and 2 bases, with 9 bases remaining between them. The CDR3 contains 15 residues. Per germline, CDR1 SGHRS and CDR2 YFSETQ. The CDR3 protein is CASSSDSPYNSPLHF. The CDR3 region has the DNA TGCGCCAGCAGCTCGGATTCACCCTATAATTCACCCCTCCACTTT.

The table lists this clonotype with many counts. The chain employs TRBV10-3 and TRBJ2-1; 10 positions agree with TRBD1. The CDR3 covers 14 residues. Trimming cost V 6 bases and J 8 bases; bases outside gene matches: 7. Germline CDR1 ENHRY, CDR2 SYGVKD. CDR3 DNA: TGTGCCATCAGCTCGGGACAGGGGAGGTATGAGCAGTTCTTC. Translated: CAISSGQGRYEQFF.

This clonotype has ten or more counts. V usage is TRBV20-1 and J usage is TRBJ1-3; unclear D gene. Trimming took 6 bases from V and 0 from J, leaving 6 bases between them. The length of the CDR3 is 12 residues. Per germline, CDR1 DFQATT and CDR2 SNEGSKA (reference sequence). DNA for the CDR3: TGCAGTGCAAAGGGCTCTGGAAACACCATATATTTT. Translated, it gives CSAKGSGNTIYF.

Ten or more counts support this clonotype. This chain links TRBV20-1 with TRBJ1-5; 7 bases are shared with TRBD1. This CDR3 contains 17 residues. With V trimmed by 1 base and J by 2 bases, 11 bases remained unmatched. In germline, CDR1 is DFQATT, CDR2 SNEGSKA (reference sequence). The chain's CDR3 is CSARVRQGRVGNQPQHF. CDR3 nucleotide sequence: TGCAGTGCTAGAGTAAGACAGGGAAGGGTAGGCAATCAGCCCCAGCATTTT.

This clonotype was counted a few times. The genes are TRBV6-2 or TRBV6-3 and TRBJ2-1; unclear D gene. V gave up 8 bases and J gave up 9 bases, with 8 bases separating them. CDR1 is MNHEY and CDR2 is SVGEGT in the germline V gene. This CDR3 region has 10 residues. The CDR3 DNA reads as TGTGCCAGCGAAGACGGTGAGCAGTTCTTC. Encoded protein: CASEDGEQFF.

This clonotype showed up many times. The chain recombines TRBV5-1 with TRBJ2-1, with D unclear. The CDR3 runs to 15 residues. Trimming removed 0 bases from V and 2 bases from J, with 9 bases in between. CDR1 is SGHRS, CDR2 YFSETQ, per germline. The CDR3, as DNA: TGCGCCAGCAGCTTGGGACCGAATCCCTACAATGAGCAGTTCTTC. Protein sequence: CASSLGPNPYNEQFF.

This clonotype was detected many times. This chain uses TRBV5-1 with TRBJ1-1; D possibly corresponds to TRBD1 (6 bases). Looked up from germline, CDR1 is SGHRS and CDR2 is YFSETQ. V lost 3 bases, J lost 5 bases, and 23 bases lay in between. This CDR3 spans 17 amino acids. The CDR3 here is CASSSKTGGSRRTEAFF. The CDR3 nucleotides read TGCGCCAGCAGCTCCAAGACAGGTGGGTCGCGCCGGACTGAAGCTTTCTTT.

Many counts were recorded for this clonotype. The chain couples TRBV5-5 to TRBJ1-5; D unresolved. Germline V CDR1 and CDR2: SGHKS, YYEKEE (reference sequence). The germline V and J ends were trimmed by 0 bases and 3 bases, with 13 bases remaining between them. This CDR3 region has 16 residues. The CDR3 reads CASSLGLQGFNQPQHF. The CDR3 DNA is TGTGCCAGCAGCTTGGGATTGCAAGGATTCAATCAGCCCCAGCATTTT.

This clonotype was observed a handful of times. The rearrangement links TRBV27 to TRBJ1-1; D is undetermined. Germline values: CDR1 MNHEY, CDR2 SMNVEV (reference sequence). The V end lost 5 bases, the J end lost 0 bases, and 10 bases lay between the germline ends. The CDR3 extends over 14 amino acids. In DNA, the CDR3 is TGTGCCAGCAGTCTCGCTCCAATGAACACTGAAGCTTTCTTT. Translated, it gives CASSLAPMNTEAFF.